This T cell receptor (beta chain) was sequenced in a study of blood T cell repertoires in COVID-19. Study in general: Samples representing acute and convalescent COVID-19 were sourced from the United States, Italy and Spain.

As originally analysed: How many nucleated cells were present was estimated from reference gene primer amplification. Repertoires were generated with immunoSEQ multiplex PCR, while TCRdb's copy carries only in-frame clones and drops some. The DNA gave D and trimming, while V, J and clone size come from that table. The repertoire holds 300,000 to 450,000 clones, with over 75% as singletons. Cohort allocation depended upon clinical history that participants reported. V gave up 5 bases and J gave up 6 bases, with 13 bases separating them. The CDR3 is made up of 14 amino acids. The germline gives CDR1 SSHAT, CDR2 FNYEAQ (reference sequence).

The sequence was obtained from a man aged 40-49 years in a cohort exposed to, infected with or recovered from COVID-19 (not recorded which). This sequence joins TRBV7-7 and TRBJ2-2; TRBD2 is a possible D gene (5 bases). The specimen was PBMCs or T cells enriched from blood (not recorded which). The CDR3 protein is CASSRGQASGELFF. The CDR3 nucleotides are TGTGCCAGCAGCCGAGGGCAGGCGTCCGGGGAGCTGTTTTTT.